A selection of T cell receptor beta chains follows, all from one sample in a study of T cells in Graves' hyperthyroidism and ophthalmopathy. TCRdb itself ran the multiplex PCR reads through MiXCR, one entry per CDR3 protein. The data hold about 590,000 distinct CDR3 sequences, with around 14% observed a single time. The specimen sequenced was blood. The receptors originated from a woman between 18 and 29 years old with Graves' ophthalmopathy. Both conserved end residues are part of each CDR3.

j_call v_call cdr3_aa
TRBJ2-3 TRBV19 CASRPRGAGVADTQYF
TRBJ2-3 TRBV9 CASSVATSGDTQYF
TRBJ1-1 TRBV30 CAWSLAGIEAFF
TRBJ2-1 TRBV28 CASSPPASGSYNEQFF
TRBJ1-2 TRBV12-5 CASGGHRQGARGASGYGYTF
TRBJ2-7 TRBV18 CASSPAGITYEQYF
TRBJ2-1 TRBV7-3 CASSLHTGGKNEQFF
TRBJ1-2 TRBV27 CASSFLRTGGPTNYGYTF
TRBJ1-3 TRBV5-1 CASRSGQATISSGNTIYF
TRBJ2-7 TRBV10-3 CAISVDYEQYF
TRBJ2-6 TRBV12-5 CASGFLIPGTGGSSGANVLTF
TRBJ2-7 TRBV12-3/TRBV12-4 CASSPRGGVFYEQYF
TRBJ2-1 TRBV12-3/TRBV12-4 CASRALESYNEQFF
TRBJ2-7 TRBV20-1 CSARDLRSGSSDEQYF
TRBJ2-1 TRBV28 CASKYRGLRNEQFF
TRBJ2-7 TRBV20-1 CSAEITRAGQYF